This T cell receptor (beta chain) was sequenced during a study of cytomegalovirus exposure and HLA in healthy donors. About the research overall: Counted in an early data release were roughly 87 million unique TCRs from HLA-typed donors.

Those who donated were healthy bone marrow donors. Study-level points and caveats: CMV serostatus was the only recorded immune exposure for donors.

The PCR contained 60 Vbeta and 13 Jbeta primers. TCRdb's copy holds only in-frame clones and misses some; the assay was immunoSEQ multiplex PCR. This sample yields about 70,000 clones, of which over 70% are seen a single time; about an eighth belongs to the top ten. In the case of this clone: The target antigen is unknown.

Per germline, CDR1 MGHRA and CDR2 YSYEKL. Trimming shortened V by 0 bases and J by 4 bases, and 12 bases separated the two germline ends. This CDR3 spans 15 amino acids. The material sequenced was PBMCs. The sequence was collected from a human donor in good health. This chain joins TRBV4-1 and TRBJ1-2, with D possibly TRBD1 on 6 matching bases. CDR3 amino acids: CASSQEQGPFYGYTF. DNA for the CDR3: TGCGCCAGCAGCCAAGAACAGGGACCATTCTATGGCTACACCTTC.